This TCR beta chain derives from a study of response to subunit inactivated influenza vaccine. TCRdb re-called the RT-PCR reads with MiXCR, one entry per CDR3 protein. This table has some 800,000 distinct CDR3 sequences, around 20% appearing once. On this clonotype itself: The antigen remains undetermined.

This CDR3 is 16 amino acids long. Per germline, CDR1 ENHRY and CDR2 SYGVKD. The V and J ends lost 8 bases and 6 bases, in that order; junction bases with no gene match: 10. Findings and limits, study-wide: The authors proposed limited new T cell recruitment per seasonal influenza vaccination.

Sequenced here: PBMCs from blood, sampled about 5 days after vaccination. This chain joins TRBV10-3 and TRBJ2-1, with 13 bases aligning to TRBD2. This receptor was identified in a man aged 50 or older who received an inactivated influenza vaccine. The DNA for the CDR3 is TGTGCCATCGCAACTAGCGGGAGGGCCACTGGCAATGAGCAGTTCTTC. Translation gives CAIATSGRATGNEQFF.